This TCR beta chain derives from a study of shared clonotypes between healthy human individuals. Study in general: CD4 naive and memory got three plates each, CD8 naive two, CD8 memory one.

Donors had no recently reported acute infections or vaccinations and were HIV-negative. CDR1 SEHNR and CDR2 FQNEAQ come from the germline V gene (reference sequence). The length of the CDR3 is 15 residues. Trimming took 5 bases from V and 2 from J, leaving 12 bases between them. Deep was the level at which the assay was run. Original analysis: ImmunoSEQ gave junction-only sequences without quality scores, so filtering differed. Using immunoSEQ multiplex PCR, the repertoire was profiled, and TCRdb retains in-frame clones only, with some absent. D and trimming were read from the DNA, whereas the V and J calls and clone size are those reported in that table. The sample lists approximately 2.5 million clones, more than 90% occurring once.

The source material was naive CD4+ T cells sorted from blood. The subset was: CD45RA+ positively selected. The TCR comes from a man aged 18-30 years in good health. J is TRBJ2-2 and V is TRBV7-9; TRBD2 might be the D (7 bases). DNA for the CDR3: TGTGCCAGCAGCGCTAGGGGGGGTAACACCGGGGAGCTGTTTTTT. Its protein is CASSARGGNTGELFF.